A single T cell receptor (beta chain) is shown here with its context. The antigen is unknown. Sequencing used immunoSEQ multiplex PCR; TCRdb keeps in-frame clones, though not all of them. The data contain approximately 150,000 clones, around 86% of them singletons. This sample stems from a study of cytomegalovirus exposure and HLA in healthy donors. Study results and limitations: Overall, approximately 150 TCR beta chains were annotated as cytomegalovirus-associated. Across donors, most TCRs were seen rarely, yet some public ones were widespread.

This CDR3 comprises 16 residues. V shed 2 bases, J shed 0 bases, and the junction held 5 bases outside the gene matches. Looked up from germline, CDR1 is KGHSH and CDR2 is LQKENI. Sequenced: PBMCs. The V and J genes are TRBV18 and TRBJ2-7, with 9 bases matching TRBD2. The source of this sequence is a man aged 18 to 35 in good health and CMV-seropositive. CDR3: CASSPSASGASYEQYF. For the CDR3, the DNA is TGTGCCAGCTCACCAAGCGCTAGCGGGGCCTCCTACGAGCAGTACTTC.